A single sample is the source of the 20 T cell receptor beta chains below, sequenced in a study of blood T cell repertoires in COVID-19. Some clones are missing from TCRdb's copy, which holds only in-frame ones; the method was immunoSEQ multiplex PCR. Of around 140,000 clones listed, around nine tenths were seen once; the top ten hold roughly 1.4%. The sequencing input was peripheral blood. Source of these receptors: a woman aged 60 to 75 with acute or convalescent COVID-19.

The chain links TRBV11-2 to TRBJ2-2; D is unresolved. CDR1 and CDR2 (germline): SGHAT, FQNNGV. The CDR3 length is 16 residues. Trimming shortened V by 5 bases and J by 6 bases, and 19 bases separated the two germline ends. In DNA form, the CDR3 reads TGTGCCAGCAGCCGCCGTATAGACATGTCCTCCGGGGAGCTGTTTTTT. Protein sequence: CASSRRIDMSSGELFF.

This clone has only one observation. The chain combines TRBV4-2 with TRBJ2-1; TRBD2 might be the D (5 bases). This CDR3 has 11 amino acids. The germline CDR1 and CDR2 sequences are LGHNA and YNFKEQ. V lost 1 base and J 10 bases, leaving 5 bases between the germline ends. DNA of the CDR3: TGTGCCAGCAGCCAAGGCGGGGAGCAGTTCTTC. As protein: CASSQGGEQFF.

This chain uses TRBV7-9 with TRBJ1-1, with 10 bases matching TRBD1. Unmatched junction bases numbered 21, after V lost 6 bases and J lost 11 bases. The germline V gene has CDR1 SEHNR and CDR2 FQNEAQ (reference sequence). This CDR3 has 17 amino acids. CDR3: CASRPKSRPGTGVWAFF. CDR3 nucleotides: TGTGCCAGCAGACCTAAATCTAGACCCGGGACAGGGGTCTGGGCTTTCTTT.

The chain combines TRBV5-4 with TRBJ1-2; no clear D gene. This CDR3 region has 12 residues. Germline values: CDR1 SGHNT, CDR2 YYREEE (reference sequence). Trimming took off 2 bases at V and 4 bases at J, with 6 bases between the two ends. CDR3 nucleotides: TGTGCCAGCAGCTTCCCCGGCTATGGCTACACCTTC. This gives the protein CASSFPGYGYTF.

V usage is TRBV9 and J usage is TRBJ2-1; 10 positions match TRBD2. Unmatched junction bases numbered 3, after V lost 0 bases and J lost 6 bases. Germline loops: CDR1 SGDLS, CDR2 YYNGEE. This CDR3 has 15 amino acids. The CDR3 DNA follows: TGTGCCAGCAGCGTAGACGGGACTAGCGTCAATGAGCAGTTCTTC. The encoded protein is CASSVDGTSVNEQFF.

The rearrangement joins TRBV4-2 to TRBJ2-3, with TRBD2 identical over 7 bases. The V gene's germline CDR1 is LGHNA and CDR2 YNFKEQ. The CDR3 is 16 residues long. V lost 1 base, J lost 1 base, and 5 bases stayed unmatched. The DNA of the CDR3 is TGTGCCAGCAGCCAAGGGGAGGGACCCCGCACAGATACGCAGTATTTT. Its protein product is CASSQGEGPRTDTQYF.

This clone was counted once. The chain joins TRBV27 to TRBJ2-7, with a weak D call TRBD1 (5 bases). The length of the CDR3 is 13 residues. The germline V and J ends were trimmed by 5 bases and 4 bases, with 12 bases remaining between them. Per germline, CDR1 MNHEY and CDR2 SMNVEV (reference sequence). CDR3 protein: CASSQGSRYEQYF. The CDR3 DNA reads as TGTGCCAGCAGTCAGGGATCCCGTTACGAGCAGTACTTC.

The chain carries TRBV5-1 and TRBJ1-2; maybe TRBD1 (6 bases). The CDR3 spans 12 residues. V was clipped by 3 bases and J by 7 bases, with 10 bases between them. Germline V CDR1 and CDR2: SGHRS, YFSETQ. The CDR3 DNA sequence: TGCGCCAGCAGCTCCAGGACAGCTGGCTACACCTTC. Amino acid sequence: CASSSRTAGYTF.

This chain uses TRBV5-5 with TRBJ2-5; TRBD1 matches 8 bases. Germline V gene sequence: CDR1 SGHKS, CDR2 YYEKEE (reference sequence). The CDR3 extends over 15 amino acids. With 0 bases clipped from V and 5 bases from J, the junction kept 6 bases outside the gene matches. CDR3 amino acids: CASSLGPGGVETQYF. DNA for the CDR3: TGTGCCAGCAGCTTGGGTCCAGGGGGCGTGGAGACCCAGTACTTC. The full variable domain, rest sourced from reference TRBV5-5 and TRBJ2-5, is DAGVTQSPTHLIKTRGQQVTLRCSPISGHKSVSWYQQVLGQGPQFIFQYYEKEERGRGNFPDRFSARQFPNYSSELNVNALLLGDSALYLCASSLGPGGVETQYFGPGTRLLVL.

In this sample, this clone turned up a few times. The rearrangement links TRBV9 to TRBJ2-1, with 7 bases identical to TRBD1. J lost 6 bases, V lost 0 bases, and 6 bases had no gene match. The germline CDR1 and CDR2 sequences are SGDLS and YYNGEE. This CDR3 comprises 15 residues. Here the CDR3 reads CASSVEGQITNEQFF. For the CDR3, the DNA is TGTGCCAGCAGCGTAGAGGGACAGATAACCAATGAGCAGTTCTTC.

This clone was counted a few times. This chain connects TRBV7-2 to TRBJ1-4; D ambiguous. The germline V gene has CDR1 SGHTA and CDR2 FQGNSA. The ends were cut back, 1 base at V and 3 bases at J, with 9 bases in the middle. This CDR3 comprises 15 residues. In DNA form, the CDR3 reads TGTGCCAGCAGCTTAGGCGGGGAAGCTAATGAAAAACTGTTTTTT. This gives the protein CASSLGGEANEKLFF.

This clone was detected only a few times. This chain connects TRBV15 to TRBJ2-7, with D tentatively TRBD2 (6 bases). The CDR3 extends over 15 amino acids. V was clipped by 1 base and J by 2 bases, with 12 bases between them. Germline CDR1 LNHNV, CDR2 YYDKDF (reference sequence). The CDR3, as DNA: TGTGCCACCAGCAGAGGGAGGGCAGGGACCTACGAGCAGTACTTC. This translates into CATSRGRAGTYEQYF.

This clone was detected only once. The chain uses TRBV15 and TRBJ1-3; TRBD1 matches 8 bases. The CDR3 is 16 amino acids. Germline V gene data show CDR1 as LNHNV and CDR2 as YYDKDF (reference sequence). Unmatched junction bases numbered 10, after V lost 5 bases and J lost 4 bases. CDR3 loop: CATSRSLTGDGNTIYF. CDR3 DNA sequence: TGTGCCACCAGCCGGAGCTTGACAGGGGACGGAAACACCATATATTTT.

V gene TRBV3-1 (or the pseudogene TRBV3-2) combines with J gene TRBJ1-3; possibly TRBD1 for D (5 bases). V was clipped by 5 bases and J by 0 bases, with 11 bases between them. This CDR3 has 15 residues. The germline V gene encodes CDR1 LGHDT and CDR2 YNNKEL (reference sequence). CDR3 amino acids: CASSVGGSSGNTIYF. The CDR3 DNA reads TGTGCCAGCAGCGTCGGGGGAAGCTCTGGAAACACCATATATTTT.

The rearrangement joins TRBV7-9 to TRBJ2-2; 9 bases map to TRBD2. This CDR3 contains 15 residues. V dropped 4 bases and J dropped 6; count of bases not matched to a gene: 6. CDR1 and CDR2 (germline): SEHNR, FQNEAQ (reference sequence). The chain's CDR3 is CASSSLAGVSGELFF. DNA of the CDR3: TGTGCCAGCAGCTCCTTAGCGGGGGTCTCCGGGGAGCTGTTTTTT.

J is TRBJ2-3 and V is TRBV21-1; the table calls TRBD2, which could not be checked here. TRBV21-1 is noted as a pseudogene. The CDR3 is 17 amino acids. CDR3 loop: CASSNEPGLLHTDTQYF. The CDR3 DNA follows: TGTGCCAGCAGCAACGAACCGGGACTTCTGCACACAGATACGCAGTATTTT.

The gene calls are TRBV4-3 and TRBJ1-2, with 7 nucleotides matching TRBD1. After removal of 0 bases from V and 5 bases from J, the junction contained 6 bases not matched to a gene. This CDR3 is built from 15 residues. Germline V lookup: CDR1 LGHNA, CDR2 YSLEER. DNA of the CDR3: TGCGCCAGCAGCCAAGATCATGGACAGGTTTATGGCTACACCTTC. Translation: CASSQDHGQVYGYTF.

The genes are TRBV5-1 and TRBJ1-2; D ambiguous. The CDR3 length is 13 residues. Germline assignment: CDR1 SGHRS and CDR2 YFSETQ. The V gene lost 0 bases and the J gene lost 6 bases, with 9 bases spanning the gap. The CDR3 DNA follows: TGCGCCAGCAGCTTGGTATCAGGCGATGGCTACACCTTC. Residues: CASSLVSGDGYTF. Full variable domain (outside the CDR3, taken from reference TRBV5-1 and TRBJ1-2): KAGVTQTPRYLIKTRGQQVTLSCSPISGHRSVSWYQQTPGQGLQFLFEYFSETQRNKGNFPGRFSGRQFSNSRSEMNVSTLELGDSALYLCASSLVSGDGYTFGSGTRLTVV.

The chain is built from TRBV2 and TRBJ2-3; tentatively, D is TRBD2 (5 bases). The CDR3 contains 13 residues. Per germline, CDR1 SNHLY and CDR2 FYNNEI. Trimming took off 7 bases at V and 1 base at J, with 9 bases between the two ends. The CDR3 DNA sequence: TGTGCCAGCATGGACTCGCGCACAGATACGCAGTATTTT. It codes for CASMDSRTDTQYF.

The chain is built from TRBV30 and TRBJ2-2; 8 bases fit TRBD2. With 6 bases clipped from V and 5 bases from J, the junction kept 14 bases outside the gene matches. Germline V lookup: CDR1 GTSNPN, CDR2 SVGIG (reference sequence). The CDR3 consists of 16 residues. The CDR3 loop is CACTGLESLGTGELFF. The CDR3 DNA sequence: TGTGCCTGTACGGGACTAGAGAGCCTCGGGACCGGGGAGCTGTTTTTT. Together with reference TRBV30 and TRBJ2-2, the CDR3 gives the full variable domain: SQTIHQWPATLVQPVGSPLSLECTVEGTSNPNLYWYRQAAGRGLQLLFYSVGIGQISSEVPQNLSASRPQDRQFILSSKKLLLSDSGFYLCACTGLESLGTGELFFGEGSRLTVL.